The present TCR beta chain was sequenced within a study of blood T cell repertoires in COVID-19. Study background: The study drew acute and convalescent COVID-19 samples from the United States, Italy and Spain.

Participants spanned ages roughly 18 to 95 years and resided in some 22 US areas. Self-reported history from a screening survey and questionnaire set each donor's cohort. The CDR3 runs 16 residues. Germline lookup yields CDR1 MNHEY and CDR2 SMNVEV (reference sequence). V was pared by 3 bases and J by 5 bases, with 13 bases of the junction left unmatched. The protocol was immunoSEQ multiplex PCR, while the TCRdb copy is restricted to in-frame clones and leaves out a portion. The sample shows about 150,000 clones, roughly 84% of them seen only once. The TCR comes from a woman aged 45-65 years who had recovered from COVID-19. The J gene is TRBJ2-7, the V gene TRBV27; 7 positions match TRBD1. Sequenced: PBMCs or T cells enriched from blood (not recorded which). The CDR3 DNA reads TGTGCCAGCAGTTTGATCCGGCGGCAGGGGGTCGACGAGCAGTACTTC. This encodes CASSLIRRQGVDEQYF.